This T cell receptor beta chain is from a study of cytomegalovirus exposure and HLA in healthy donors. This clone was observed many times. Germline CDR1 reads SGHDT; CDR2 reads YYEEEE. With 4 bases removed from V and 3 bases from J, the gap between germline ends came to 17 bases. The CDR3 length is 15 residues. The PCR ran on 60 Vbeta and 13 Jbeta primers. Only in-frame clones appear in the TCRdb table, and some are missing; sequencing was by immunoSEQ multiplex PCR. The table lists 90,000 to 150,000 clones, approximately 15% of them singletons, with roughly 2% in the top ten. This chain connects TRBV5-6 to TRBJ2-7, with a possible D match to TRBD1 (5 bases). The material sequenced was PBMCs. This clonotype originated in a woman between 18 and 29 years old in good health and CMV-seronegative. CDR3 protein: CASSGDSENFYEQYF. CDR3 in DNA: TGTGCCAGCAGCGGAGACAGTGAAAATTTCTACGAGCAGTACTTC. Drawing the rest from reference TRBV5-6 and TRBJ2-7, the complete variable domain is DAGVTQSPTHLIKTRGQQVTLRCSPKSGHDTVSWYQQALGQGPQFIFQYYEEEERQRGNFPDRFSGHQFPNYSSELNVNALLLGDSALYLCASSGDSENFYEQYFGPGTRLTVT.